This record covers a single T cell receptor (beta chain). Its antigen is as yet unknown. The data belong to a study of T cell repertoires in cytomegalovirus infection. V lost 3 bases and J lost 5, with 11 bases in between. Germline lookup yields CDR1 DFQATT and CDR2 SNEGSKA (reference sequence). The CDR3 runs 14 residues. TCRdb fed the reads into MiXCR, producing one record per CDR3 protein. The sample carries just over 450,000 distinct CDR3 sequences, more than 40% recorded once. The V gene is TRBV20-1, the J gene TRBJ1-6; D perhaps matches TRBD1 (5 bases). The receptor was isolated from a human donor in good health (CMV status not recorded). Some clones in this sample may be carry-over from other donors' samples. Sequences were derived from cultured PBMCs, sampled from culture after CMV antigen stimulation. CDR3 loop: CSARSETDNSPLHF. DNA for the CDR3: TGCAGTGCTAGGTCCGAGACAGATAATTCACCCCTCCACTTT.